Presented here are 6 T cell receptor beta chains from one specimen sequenced in a study of beta chain features in type 1 diabetes. Expressed TCRB transcripts were sequenced, since all the RNA that had been isolated was reverse transcribed. Sequencing used immunoSEQ multiplex PCR; TCRdb keeps in-frame clones, though not all of them. The sample has fewer than 650,000 clones, 15% to 17% seen once. Material: naive CD4+ T cells from blood. Receptors were obtained from a man between 18 and 29 years old in good health.

A few counts support this clone. This rearrangement joins TRBV6-6 to TRBJ2-7; weak D call: TRBD1 (6 bases). The length of the CDR3 is 14 residues. From germline, CDR1 is MNHNY and CDR2 SVGAGI (reference sequence). V was clipped by 2 bases and J by 4 bases, with 12 bases between them. CDR3 DNA: TGTGCCAGCAGTTACCGGGACAAGGCGTACGAGCAGTACTTC. This translates into CASSYRDKAYEQYF.

CDR3 region: CASSRHSQGAIEAFF. CDR3 nucleotides: TGTGCCAGCAGCCGACACTCACAGGGGGCAATTGAAGCTTTCTTT. The genes are TRBV28 and TRBJ1-1, with TRBD1 identical over 9 bases. This CDR3 has 15 residues. The V gene's germline CDR1 is MDHEN and CDR2 SYDVKM. V gave up 6 bases and J gave up 7 bases; unmatched junction bases: 12.

This clone was seen more than once but under ten times. The chain combines TRBV10-3 with TRBJ2-2; 9 nucleotides agree with TRBD2. J lost 0 bases, V lost 6 bases, and 5 bases had no gene match. The CDR3 spans 16 residues. From germline, CDR1 is ENHRY and CDR2 SYGVKD. The CDR3 protein is CAIRGSGRSNTGELFF. CDR3 sequence (DNA): TGTGCCATCAGGGGTAGCGGGAGATCGAACACCGGGGAGCTGTTTTTT.

The chain links TRBV6-5 to TRBJ2-6; D possibly corresponds to TRBD2 (5 bases). There are 15 residues in the CDR3. Between the trimmed V and J ends, which lost 6 bases and 3 bases, there was a span of 12 bases. Germline CDR1 and CDR2: MNHEY and SVGAGI. The CDR3 reads CASRSGGNGANVLTF. CDR3 DNA: TGTGCCAGCAGGTCCGGAGGTAATGGGGCCAACGTCCTGACTTTC.

A few counts support this clone. The J gene is TRBJ2-2, the V gene TRBV6-1; no reliable D call. Trimming pared 6 bases from V and 4 bases from J, leaving 12 bases between. The CDR3 extends over 14 amino acids. Germline values: CDR1 MNHNS, CDR2 SASEGT. CDR3 nucleotide sequence: TGTGCCAGCAGGGCGCCCCAGGTCACCGGGGAGCTGTTTTTT. Residues: CASRAPQVTGELFF.

This clone turned up a few times. The chain uses TRBV2 and TRBJ2-3, with 10 bases fitting TRBD2. The CDR3 is 14 residues long. Germline V CDR1 and CDR2: SNHLY, FYNNEI. With V trimmed by 8 bases and J by 5 bases, 7 bases remained unmatched. CDR3 loop: CASGLAGVGDTQYF. The CDR3 nucleotides read TGTGCCAGCGGTCTAGCGGGGGTAGGAGATACGCAGTATTTT.